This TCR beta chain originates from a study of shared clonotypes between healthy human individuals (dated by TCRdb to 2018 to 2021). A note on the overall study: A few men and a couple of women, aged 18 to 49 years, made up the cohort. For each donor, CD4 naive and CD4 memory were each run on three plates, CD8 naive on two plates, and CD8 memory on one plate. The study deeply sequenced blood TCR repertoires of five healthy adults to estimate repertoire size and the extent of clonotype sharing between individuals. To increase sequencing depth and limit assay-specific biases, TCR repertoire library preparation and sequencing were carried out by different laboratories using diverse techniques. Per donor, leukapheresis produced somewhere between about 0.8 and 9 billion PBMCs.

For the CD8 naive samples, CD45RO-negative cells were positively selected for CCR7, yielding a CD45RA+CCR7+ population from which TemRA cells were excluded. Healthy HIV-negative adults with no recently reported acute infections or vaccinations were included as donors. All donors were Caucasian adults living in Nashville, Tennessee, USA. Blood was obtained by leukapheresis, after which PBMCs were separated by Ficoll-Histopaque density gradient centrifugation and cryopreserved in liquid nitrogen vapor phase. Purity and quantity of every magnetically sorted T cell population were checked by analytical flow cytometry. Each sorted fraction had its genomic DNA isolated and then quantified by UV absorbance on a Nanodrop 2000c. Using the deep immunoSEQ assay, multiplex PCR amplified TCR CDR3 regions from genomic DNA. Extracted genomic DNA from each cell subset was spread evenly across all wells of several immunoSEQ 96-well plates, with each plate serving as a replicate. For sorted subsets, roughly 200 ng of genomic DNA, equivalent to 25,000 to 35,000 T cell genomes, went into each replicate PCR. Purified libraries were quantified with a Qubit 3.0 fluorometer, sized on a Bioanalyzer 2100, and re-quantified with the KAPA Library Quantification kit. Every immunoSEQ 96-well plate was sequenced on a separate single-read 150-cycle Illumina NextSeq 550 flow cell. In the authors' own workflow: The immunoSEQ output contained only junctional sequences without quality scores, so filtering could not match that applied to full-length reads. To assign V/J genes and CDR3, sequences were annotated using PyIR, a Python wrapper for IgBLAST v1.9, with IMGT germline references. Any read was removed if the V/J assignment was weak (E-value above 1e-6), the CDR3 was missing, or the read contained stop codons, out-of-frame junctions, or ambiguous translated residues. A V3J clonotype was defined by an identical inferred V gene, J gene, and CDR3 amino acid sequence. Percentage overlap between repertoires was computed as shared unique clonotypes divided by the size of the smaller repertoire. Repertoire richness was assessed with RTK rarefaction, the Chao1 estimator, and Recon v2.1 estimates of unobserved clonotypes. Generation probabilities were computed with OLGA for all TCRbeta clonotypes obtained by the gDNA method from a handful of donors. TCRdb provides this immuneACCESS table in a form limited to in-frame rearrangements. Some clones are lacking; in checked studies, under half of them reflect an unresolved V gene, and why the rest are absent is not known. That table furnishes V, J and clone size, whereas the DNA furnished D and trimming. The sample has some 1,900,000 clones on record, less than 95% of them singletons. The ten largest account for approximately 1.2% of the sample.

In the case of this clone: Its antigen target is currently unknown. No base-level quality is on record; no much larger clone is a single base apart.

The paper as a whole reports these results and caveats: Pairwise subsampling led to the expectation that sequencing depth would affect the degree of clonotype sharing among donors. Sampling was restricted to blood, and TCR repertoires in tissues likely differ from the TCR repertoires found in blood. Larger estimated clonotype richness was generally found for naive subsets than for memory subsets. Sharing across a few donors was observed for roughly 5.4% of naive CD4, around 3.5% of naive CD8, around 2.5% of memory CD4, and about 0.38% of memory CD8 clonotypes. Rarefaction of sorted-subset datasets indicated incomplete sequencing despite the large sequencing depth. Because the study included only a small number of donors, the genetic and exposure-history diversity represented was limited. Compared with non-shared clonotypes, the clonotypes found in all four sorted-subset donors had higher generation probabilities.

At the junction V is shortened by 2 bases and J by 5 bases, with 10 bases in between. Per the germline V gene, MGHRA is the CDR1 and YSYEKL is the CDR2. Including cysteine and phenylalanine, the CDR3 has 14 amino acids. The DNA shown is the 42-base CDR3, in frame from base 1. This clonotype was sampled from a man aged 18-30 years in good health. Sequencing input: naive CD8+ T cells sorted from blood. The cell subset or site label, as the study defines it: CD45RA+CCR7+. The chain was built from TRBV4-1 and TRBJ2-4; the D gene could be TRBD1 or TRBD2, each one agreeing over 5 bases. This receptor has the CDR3 CASSQYLGQNIQYF. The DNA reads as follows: TGCGCCAGCAGCCAATATTTGGGACAAAACATTCAGTACTTC.